A selection of T cell receptor beta chains follows, all from one sample in a study of blood T cells in healthy people across ages. TCRdb processed the 5' RACE reads anew with MiXCR; each CDR3 protein has one entry. The sample holds about 1.8 million distinct CDR3 sequences; around 48% are singletons and the top ten take over 2%. Input material: blood. These receptor sequences come from a woman in her forties in good health. CDR3s include the opening cysteine and the closing phenylalanine or tryptophan. D genes are given only for firm matches. The size field is filled for only some rows; it gives once, few, many or a size class.

J gene | clone size | D gene | CDR3 length | V gene | CDR3 protein | CDR3 DNA
TRBJ2-7 | few | TRBD1 | 15 | TRBV6-1 | CASSEKTGGSYEQYF | TGTGCCAGCAGTGAAAAAACAGGGGGGTCCTACGAGCAGTACTTC
TRBJ2-3 | few | - | 14 | TRBV27 | CASRLLGDADTQYF | TGTGCCAGCAGACTTCTTGGGGACGCAGATACGCAGTATTTT
TRBJ2-7 | - | - | 13 | TRBV6-4 | CASSELRGTEQYF | TGTGCCAGCAGTGAATTAAGAGGGACCGAGCAGTACTTC
TRBJ2-3 | - | - | 15 | TRBV7-9 | CASSPRVGDTDTQYF | TGTGCCAGCAGCCCCAGGGTAGGAGACACAGATACGCAGTATTTT
TRBJ2-3 | - | - | 13 | TRBV20-1 | CSARSTATDTQYF | TGCAGTGCTAGAAGCACAGCCACAGATACGCAGTATTTT
TRBJ1-2 | many | - | 15 | TRBV4-3 | CASSPEEGRVTGYTF | TGCGCCAGCAGCCCTGAAGAAGGCAGGGTAACTGGCTACACCTTC
TRBJ2-5 | many | TRBD2 | 16 | TRBV12-3/TRBV12-4 | CASSWGQVSGEETQYF | TGTGCCAGCAGTTGGGGGCAGGTTAGCGGGGAAGAGACCCAGTACTTC
TRBJ2-3 | - | - | 13 | TRBV7-2 | CASSFKMADTQYF | TGTGCCAGCAGCTTTAAAATGGCAGATACGCAGTATTTT
TRBJ2-1 | few | - | 13 | TRBV7-2 | CASSLSSWNEQFF | TGTGCCAGCAGCTTAAGTAGTTGGAATGAGCAGTTCTTC
TRBJ2-4 | - | - | 13 | TRBV7-2 | CASSLAGRGSQYF | TGTGCCAGCAGCTTAGCGGGGAGGGGGTCTCAGTACTTC
TRBJ2-1 | many | TRBD1 | 15 | TRBV7-2 | CASSSTGGSYNEQFF | TGTGCCAGCAGCTCCACAGGGGGCTCCTACAATGAGCAGTTCTTC
TRBJ1-2 | - | - | 12 | TRBV10-3 | CAARDDGYGCTF | -
TRBJ2-7 | - | - | 14 | TRBV6-2/TRBV6-3 | CASGQSIKSYEQYF | TGTGCCAGCGGTCAGAGCATTAAAAGCTACGAGCAGTACTTC
TRBJ2-5 | - | - | 16 | TRBV11-2 | CASSLDWRGGLETQYF | TGTGCCAGCAGCTTAGACTGGAGAGGGGGGTTAGAGACCCAGTACTTC
TRBJ2-5 | - | TRBD2 | 18 | TRBV2 | CASSAKRTSTRTQETQYF | TGTGCCAGCAGTGCGAAACGGACTAGCACTCGAACCCAAGAGACCCAGTACTTC